The 13 T cell receptor beta chains reported below all come from one sample, sequenced in a study of T cell responses to AZD1222 COVID-19 vaccine. Some clones are missing from TCRdb's copy, which holds only in-frame ones; the method was immunoSEQ multiplex PCR. The table records some 84,000 clones, approximately 83% of them present only once. The sample was peripheral blood, taken 28 days after the second AZD1222 dose. The receptor source for this set is an adult who received the AZD1222 COVID-19 vaccine.

The rearrangement links TRBV19 to TRBJ1-1; 10 bases match TRBD1. This CDR3 has 15 residues. Germline assignment: CDR1 LNHDA and CDR2 SQIVND (reference sequence). The trim removed 5 bases at V and 4 bases at J, leaving 7 bases unmatched. This CDR3 is CASSPDRGQSTEAFF. The CDR3 coding sequence is TGTGCCAGTAGTCCCGACAGGGGGCAGAGCACTGAAGCTTTCTTT.

The table lists this clone with a count of one. The chain uses TRBV18 and TRBJ2-1, with 7 bases aligning to TRBD1. The CDR3 extends over 15 amino acids. V shed 5 bases, J shed 0 bases, and the junction held 4 bases outside the gene matches. Germline CDR1 and CDR2: KGHSH and LQKENI. The CDR3 sequence: CASSADRSSYNEQFF. For the CDR3, the DNA is TGTGCCAGCTCAGCGGACAGGAGCTCCTACAATGAGCAGTTCTTC.

The V gene is TRBV19, the J gene TRBJ1-5, with TRBD1 as a possible D gene (5 bases). Trimming left V 7 bases short and J 5 bases short, with 15 bases between. This CDR3 is built from 14 residues. CDR1 and CDR2 from the germline V gene are LNHDA and SQIVND (reference sequence). The CDR3 spells CASNARAQDQPQHF. The CDR3 DNA reads TGTGCCAGTAACGCCAGGGCGCAAGATCAGCCCCAGCATTTT.

The CDR3 sequence: CASSLSSLGNNEQFF. DNA of the CDR3: TGCGCCAGCAGCTTGAGTAGCTTAGGGAACAATGAGCAGTTCTTC. V and J are TRBV5-1 and TRBJ2-1, with D uncertain. There are 15 residues in the CDR3. V lost 1 base, J lost 5 bases, and 13 bases lay in between. CDR1 is SGHRS, CDR2 YFSETQ, per germline. The full variable domain, completed using reference TRBV5-1 and TRBJ2-1, is KAGVTQTPRYLIKTRGQQVTLSCSPISGHRSVSWYQQTPGQGLQFLFEYFSETQRNKGNFPGRFSGRQFSNSRSEMNVSTLELGDSALYLCASSLSSLGNNEQFFGPGTRLTVL.

V usage is TRBV5-8 and J usage is TRBJ2-1; 9 bases map to TRBD2. CDR3 length: 13 amino acids. With V trimmed by 4 bases and J by 10 bases, 6 bases remained unmatched. Germline-derived CDR1 and CDR2 are SGHTS and YDEGEE. The CDR3 nucleotides read TGTGCCAGCAGCCCGGGACTAGCTTGGGAGCAGTTCTTC. It translates to CASSPGLAWEQFF.

The chain has TRBV9 and TRBJ1-1; D is unresolved. Germline V gene sequence: CDR1 SGDLS, CDR2 YYNGEE. CDR3 length: 19 amino acids. V shed 7 bases and J shed 0 bases, with 28 bases lying between them. The CDR3 region has the DNA TGTGCCAGCCAGGCTCCGAGTGGTTTTGGACGGAGGATGAACACTGAAGCTTTCTTT. Protein sequence: CASQAPSGFGRRMNTEAFF.

The chain uses TRBV29-1 and TRBJ2-6; D is unresolved. Germline CDR1 reads SQVTM; CDR2 reads ANQGSEA. V lost 6 bases, J lost 0 bases, and 9 bases lay in between. The CDR3 is made up of 14 amino acids. The CDR3 protein is CSVDESSGANVLTF. CDR3 DNA: TGCAGCGTCGACGAGAGCTCTGGGGCCAACGTCCTGACTTTC.

This sequence joins TRBV28 and TRBJ2-7; no firm D call. The V and J ends lost 3 bases and 4 bases respectively, with 13 bases between them. This CDR3 has 14 residues. Germline CDR1 MDHEN, CDR2 SYDVKM. The CDR3 is CASSFDSSKYEQYF. In nucleotides, the CDR3 is TGTGCCAGCAGTTTTGATAGTAGCAAATACGAGCAGTACTTC.

The J gene is TRBJ2-2, the V gene TRBV24-1; D remains ambiguous. Trimming removed 5 bases at V and 7 bases at J, with 13 bases between. CDR1 and CDR2 (germline): KGHDR, SFDVKD. This CDR3 is built from 14 residues. In nucleotides, the CDR3 is TGTGCCACCAGTGGTACCAACAACGGCGGGGAGCTGTTTTTT. Translated, it gives CATSGTNNGGELFF.

J is TRBJ2-7 and V is TRBV12-3 or TRBV12-4; D not resolved. CDR3 size: 11 residues. The V and J ends lost 5 bases and 4 bases respectively, with 6 bases between them. CDR3 bases: TGTGCCAGCAGTCGTTTTTACGAGCAGTACTTC. Amino acids: CASSRFYEQYF.

CDR3 nucleotide sequence: TGTGCCAGCCTACAAGGGGGGCCGTACACCGGGGAGCTGTTTTTT. Protein: CASLQGGPYTGELFF. The rearrangement links TRBV7-2 to TRBJ2-2; either TRBD1 or TRBD2 may fit D (6 bases each). V gave up 8 bases and J gave up 3 bases, with 16 bases separating them. This CDR3 has 15 residues. Germline V gene data show CDR1 as SGHTA and CDR2 as FQGNSA.

V is TRBV18 and J is TRBJ2-7, with TRBD2 matching 11 bases. Germline V gene lookup returns CDR1 KGHSH and CDR2 LQKENI. The CDR3 sequence is 16 residues long. V shed 0 bases and J 7 bases; nucleotides not matched to a gene: 8. This CDR3 reads CASSPPVAGGTREQYF. In nucleotides, the CDR3 is TGTGCCAGCTCACCACCTGTAGCGGGGGGGACGCGTGAGCAGTACTTC.

The chain recombines TRBV19 with TRBJ2-3; 8 bases line up with TRBD1. The CDR3 has 15 residues. Germline CDR1 LNHDA, CDR2 SQIVND (reference sequence). The V segment lost 4 bases and the J segment 2 bases; nucleotides outside the gene matches: 5. The CDR3 loop is CASSTRDRNTDTQYF. DNA of the CDR3: TGTGCCAGTAGTACACGGGACAGGAACACAGATACGCAGTATTTT.